What follows describes a single T cell receptor beta chain. The CDR3 is made up of 16 amino acids. V trimming: 0 bases; J trimming: 5 bases; junction bases outside the gene matches: 5. Looked up from germline, CDR1 is MGHRA and CDR2 is YSYEKL. This record belongs to a study of response to subunit inactivated influenza vaccine. TCRdb recomputed calls from the RT-PCR reads with MiXCR, one row per CDR3 protein. This table holds 500,000 to 700,000 distinct CDR3 sequences, less than 25% found once. The same data also went into a second study, on T cells expressing NK-cell markers. According to that study: 5'RACE template switching with UMIs generated TCR beta cDNA. The authors derived TCR beta repertoires from sorted CD3+CD56+NKG2C+, CD3+CD56+NKG2C- and CD3+CD56-NKG2C+ T cells. Seropositivity for HCMV was found in seven of the eight sequenced donors, with one seronegative. A few donors showed these clonotypes also leading the CD3+CD56-NKG2C+ fraction. Questions lingered over whether expanded NKG2C+ T cell clones were HCMV-specific.

The origin of this receptor is a man between 50 and 59 years old who received an inactivated influenza vaccine. The chain has TRBV4-1 and TRBJ1-4, with 8 positions matching TRBD1. This sample comprised CD4+ T cells sorted from PBMCs, obtained approximately 12 days after vaccination. CDR3 residues: CASSQEGTGRNEKLFF. Here the CDR3 DNA reads TGCGCCAGCAGCCAAGAGGGGACAGGCCGAAATGAAAAACTGTTTTTT.